This TCR beta chain stems from a study of response to subunit inactivated influenza vaccine. Whole-study results and caveats: Each seasonal flu vaccination may recruit only limited new T cells, authors suggested.

This clonotype was seen ten or more times. Its antigen is still unknown. Using its own MiXCR run on the RT-PCR reads, TCRdb lists one record per CDR3 protein. Of a few hundred thousand distinct CDR3 sequences in the sample, approximately 14% were seen once. The germline CDR1 and CDR2 sequences are SGHRS and YFSETQ. Trimming pared 3 bases from V and 3 bases from J, leaving 7 bases between. CDR3 length equals 13 residues. The specimen was PBMCs from blood, collected 11 to 12 days after vaccination. The V and J genes are TRBV5-1 and TRBJ2-1; D gene uncertain. The source is a man aged 50 to 59 who received an inactivated influenza vaccine. This CDR3 is CASSSAGYNEQFF. The DNA for the CDR3 is TGCGCCAGCAGCTCGGCCGGCTACAATGAGCAGTTCTTC.